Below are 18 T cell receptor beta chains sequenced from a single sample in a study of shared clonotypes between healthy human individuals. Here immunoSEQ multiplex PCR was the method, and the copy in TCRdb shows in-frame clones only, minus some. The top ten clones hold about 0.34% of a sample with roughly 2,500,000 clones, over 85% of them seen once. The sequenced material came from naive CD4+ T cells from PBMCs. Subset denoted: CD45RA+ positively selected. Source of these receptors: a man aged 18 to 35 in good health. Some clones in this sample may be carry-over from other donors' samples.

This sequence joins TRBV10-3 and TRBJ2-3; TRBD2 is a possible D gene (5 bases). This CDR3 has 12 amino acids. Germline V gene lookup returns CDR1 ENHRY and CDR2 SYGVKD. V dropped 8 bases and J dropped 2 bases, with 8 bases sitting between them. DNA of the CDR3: TGTGCCATCGGACTTTCCACAGATACGCAGTATTTT. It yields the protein CAIGLSTDTQYF.

Here the CDR3 reads CASSLPREIYGYTF. For the CDR3, the DNA is TGTGCCAGCAGTTTGCCTCGAGAAATCTATGGCTACACCTTC. This chain uses TRBV6-5 with TRBJ1-2; D unresolved. Trimming took 4 bases from V and 4 from J, leaving 13 bases between them. The germline V gene encodes CDR1 MNHEY and CDR2 SVGAGI. CDR3 length equals 14 residues.

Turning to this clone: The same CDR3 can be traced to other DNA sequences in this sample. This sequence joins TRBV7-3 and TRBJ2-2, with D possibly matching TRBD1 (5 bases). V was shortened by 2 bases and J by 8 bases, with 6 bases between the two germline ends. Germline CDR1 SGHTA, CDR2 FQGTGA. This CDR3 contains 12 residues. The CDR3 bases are TGTGCCAGCAGCTTAGGGGCGGGGGAGCTGTTTTTT. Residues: CASSLGAGELFF.

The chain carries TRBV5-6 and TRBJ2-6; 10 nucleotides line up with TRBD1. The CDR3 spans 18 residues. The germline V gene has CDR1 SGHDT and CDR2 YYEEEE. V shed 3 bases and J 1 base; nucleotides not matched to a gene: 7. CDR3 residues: CASSYDRGRRSGANVLTF. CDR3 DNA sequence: TGTGCCAGCAGCTACGACAGGGGGCGGCGTTCTGGGGCCAACGTCCTGACTTTC.

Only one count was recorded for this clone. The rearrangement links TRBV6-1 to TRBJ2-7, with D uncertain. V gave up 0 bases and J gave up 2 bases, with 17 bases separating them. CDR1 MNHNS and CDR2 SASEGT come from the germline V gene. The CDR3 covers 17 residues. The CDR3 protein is CASSEAWLPFGTYEQYF. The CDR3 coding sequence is TGTGCCAGCAGTGAAGCGTGGCTCCCCTTTGGGACCTACGAGCAGTACTTC.

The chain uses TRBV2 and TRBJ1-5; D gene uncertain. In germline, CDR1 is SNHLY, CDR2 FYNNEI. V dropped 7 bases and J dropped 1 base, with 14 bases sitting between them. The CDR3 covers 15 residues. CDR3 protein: CASTPFPQSNQPQHF. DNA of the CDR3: TGTGCCAGCACGCCATTCCCCCAGAGCAATCAGCCCCAGCATTTT.

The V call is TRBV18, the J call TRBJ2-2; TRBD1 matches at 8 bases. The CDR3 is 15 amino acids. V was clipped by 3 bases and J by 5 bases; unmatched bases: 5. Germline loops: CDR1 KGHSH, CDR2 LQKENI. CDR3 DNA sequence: TGTGCCAGCTCACCGAGACAGGGGTGGACCGGGGAGCTGTTTTTT. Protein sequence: CASSPRQGWTGELFF. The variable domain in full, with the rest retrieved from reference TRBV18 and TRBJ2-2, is NAGVMQNPRHLVRRRGQEARLRCSPMKGHSHVYWYRQLPEEGLKFMVYLQKENIIDESGMPKERFSAEFPKEGPSILRIQQVVRGDSAAYFCASSPRQGWTGELFFGEGSRLTVL.

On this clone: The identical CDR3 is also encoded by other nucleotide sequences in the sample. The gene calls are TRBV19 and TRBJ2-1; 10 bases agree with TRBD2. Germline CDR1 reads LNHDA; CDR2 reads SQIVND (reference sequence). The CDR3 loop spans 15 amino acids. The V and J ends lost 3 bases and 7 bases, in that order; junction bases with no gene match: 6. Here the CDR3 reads CASSIGSSGSNEQFF. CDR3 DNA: TGTGCCAGTAGTATTGGGTCTAGCGGGAGTAATGAGCAGTTCTTC.

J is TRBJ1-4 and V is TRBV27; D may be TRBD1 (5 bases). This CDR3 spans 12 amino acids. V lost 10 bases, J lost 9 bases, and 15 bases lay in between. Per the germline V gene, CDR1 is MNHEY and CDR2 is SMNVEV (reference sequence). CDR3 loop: CATSGAGKKLFF. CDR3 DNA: TGTGCCACATCTGGGGCGGGCAAAAAACTGTTTTTT.

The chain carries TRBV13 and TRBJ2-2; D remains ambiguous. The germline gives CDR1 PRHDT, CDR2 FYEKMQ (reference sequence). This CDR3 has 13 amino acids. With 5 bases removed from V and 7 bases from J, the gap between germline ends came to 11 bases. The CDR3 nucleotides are TGTGCCAGCAGCGTCCGTTGGGTCGGGGAGCTGTTTTTT. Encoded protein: CASSVRWVGELFF.

CDR3 region: CAWSLSGFNEKLFF. The CDR3, as DNA: TGTGCCTGGAGTCTCTCGGGGTTTAATGAAAAACTGTTTTTT. The V and J genes are TRBV30 and TRBJ1-4; D is ambiguous. The CDR3 loop spans 14 amino acids. With 2 bases removed from V and 4 bases from J, the gap between germline ends came to 11 bases. Looked up from germline, CDR1 is GTSNPN and CDR2 is SVGIG (reference sequence).

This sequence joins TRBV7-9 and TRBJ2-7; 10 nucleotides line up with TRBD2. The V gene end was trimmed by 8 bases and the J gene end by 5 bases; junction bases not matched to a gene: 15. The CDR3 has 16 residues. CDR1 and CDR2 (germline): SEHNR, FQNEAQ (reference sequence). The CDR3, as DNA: TGTGCCAGCGTGAATAGCGGGAGGTCCTCCCCGGACGAGCAGTACTTC. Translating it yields CASVNSGRSSPDEQYF.

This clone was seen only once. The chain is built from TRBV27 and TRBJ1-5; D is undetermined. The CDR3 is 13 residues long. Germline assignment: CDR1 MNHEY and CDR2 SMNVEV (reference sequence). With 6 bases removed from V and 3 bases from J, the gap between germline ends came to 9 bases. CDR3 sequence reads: CASSKFDNQPQHF. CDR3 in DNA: TGTGCCAGCAGCAAATTCGACAATCAGCCCCAGCATTTT.

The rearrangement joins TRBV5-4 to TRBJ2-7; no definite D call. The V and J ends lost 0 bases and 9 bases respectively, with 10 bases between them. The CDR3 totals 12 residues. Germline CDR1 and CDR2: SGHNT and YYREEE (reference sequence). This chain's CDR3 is CASSLEGRVQYF. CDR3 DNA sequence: TGTGCCAGCAGCTTGGAGGGTCGCGTGCAGTACTTC.

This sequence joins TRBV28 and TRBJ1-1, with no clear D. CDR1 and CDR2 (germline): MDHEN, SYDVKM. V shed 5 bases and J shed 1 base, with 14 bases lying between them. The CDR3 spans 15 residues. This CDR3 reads CASSPHPEWNTEAFF. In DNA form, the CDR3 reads TGTGCCAGCAGTCCGCATCCCGAGTGGAACACTGAAGCTTTCTTT.

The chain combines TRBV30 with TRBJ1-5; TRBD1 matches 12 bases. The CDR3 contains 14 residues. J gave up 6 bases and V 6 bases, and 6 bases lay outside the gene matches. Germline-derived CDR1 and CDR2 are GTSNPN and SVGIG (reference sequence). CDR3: CACEGTGGGQPQHF. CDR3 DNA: TGTGCCTGTGAGGGGACAGGGGGCGGTCAGCCCCAGCATTTT. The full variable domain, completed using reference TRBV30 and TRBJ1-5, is SQTIHQWPATLVQPVGSPLSLECTVEGTSNPNLYWYRQAAGRGLQLLFYSVGIGQISSEVPQNLSASRPQDRQFILSSKKLLLSDSGFYLCACEGTGGGQPQHFGDGTRLSIL.

The CDR3 nucleotides are TGTGCCAGCAGCTCCGACAGGGTTACTGGCTACACCTTC. This gives the protein CASSSDRVTGYTF. The V gene is TRBV7-2, the J gene TRBJ1-2; TRBD1 agrees at 7 bases. The CDR3 sequence is 13 residues long. Germline V gene sequence: CDR1 SGHTA, CDR2 FQGNSA. V trimming: 4 bases; J trimming: 7 bases; junction bases outside the gene matches: 6.

CDR3 coding DNA: TGTGCCAGCTCCGCACCAAACACAGATACGCAGTATTTT. It translates to CASSAPNTDTQYF. The chain employs TRBV7-3 and TRBJ2-3; D uncertain. Germline V CDR1 and CDR2: SGHTA, FQGTGA. The CDR3 contains 13 residues. V shed 8 bases and J shed 2 bases, with 11 bases lying between them.